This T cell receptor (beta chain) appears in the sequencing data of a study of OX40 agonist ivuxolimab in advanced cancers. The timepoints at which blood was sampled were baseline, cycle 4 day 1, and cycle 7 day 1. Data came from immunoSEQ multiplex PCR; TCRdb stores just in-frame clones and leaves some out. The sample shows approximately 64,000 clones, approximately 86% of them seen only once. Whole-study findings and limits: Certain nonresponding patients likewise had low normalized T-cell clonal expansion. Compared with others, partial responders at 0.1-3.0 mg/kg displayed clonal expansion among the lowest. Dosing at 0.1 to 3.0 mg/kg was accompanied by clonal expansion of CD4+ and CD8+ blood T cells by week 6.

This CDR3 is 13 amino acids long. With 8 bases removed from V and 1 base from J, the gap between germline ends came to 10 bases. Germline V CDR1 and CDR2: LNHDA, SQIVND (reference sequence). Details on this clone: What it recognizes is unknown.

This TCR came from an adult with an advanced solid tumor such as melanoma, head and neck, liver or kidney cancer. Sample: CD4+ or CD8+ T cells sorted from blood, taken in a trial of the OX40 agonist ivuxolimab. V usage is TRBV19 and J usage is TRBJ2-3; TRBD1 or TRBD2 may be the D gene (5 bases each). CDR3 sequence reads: CASHVGGTDTQYF. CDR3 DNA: TGTGCCAGTCACGTGGGGGGCACAGATACGCAGTATTTT.